Below, one T cell receptor beta chain is given with its context. Only in-frame clones appear in the TCRdb table, and some are missing; sequencing was by immunoSEQ multiplex PCR. The data contain around 79,000 clones, 88% of them singletons. This specimen belongs to a study of OX40 agonist ivuxolimab in advanced cancers. Per the germline V gene, CDR1 is SGHNT and CDR2 is YYREEE (reference sequence). V trimming: 4 bases; J trimming: 5 bases; junction bases outside the gene matches: 8. The CDR3 has 15 amino acids. This chain connects TRBV5-4 to TRBJ1-2; 10 positions match TRBD1. The TCR sequence derives from an adult with an advanced solid tumor such as melanoma, head and neck, liver or kidney cancer. Sequencing used CD4+ or CD8+ T cells sorted from blood, obtained in a trial of the OX40 agonist ivuxolimab. CDR3 protein: CASSAGTGAQYGYTF. Here the CDR3 DNA reads TGTGCCAGCAGCGCAGGGACAGGGGCACAGTATGGCTACACCTTC.